Below are 11 T cell receptor beta chains sequenced from a single sample in a study of blood T cells in healthy people across ages. Together with a sample-barcoded 5' primer, a J-beta primer mix was included in a second PCR lasting roughly 6 to 12 cycles. Each CDR3 protein gets one entry after TCRdb re-called the 5' RACE reads with MiXCR. The sample shows about 1.6 million distinct CDR3 sequences, about 35% of them seen only once. The source material was blood. These receptors all stem from a woman in her 30s in good health.

V usage is TRBV27 and J usage is TRBJ2-4; 7 nucleotides line up with TRBD1. The closer fit of TRBJ2-7 to the DNA end suggests the J call may be wrong. The CDR3 extends over 15 amino acids. Germline lookup yields CDR1 MNHEY and CDR2 SMNVEV (reference sequence). CDR3 loop: CASSLFTGVLYEQYF. DNA for the CDR3: TGTGCCAGCAGTTTATTTACAGGGGTCTTATACGAGCAGTACTTC.

This sequence joins TRBV12-3 or TRBV12-4 and TRBJ2-3; D unresolved. V lost 7 bases and J lost 2, with 13 bases in between. The CDR3 has 14 residues. Here the CDR3 reads CASKTPGDTDTQYF. Here the CDR3 DNA reads TGTGCCAGCAAGACTCCTGGGGACACAGATACGCAGTATTTT.

This clonotype was seen only a few times. The J gene is TRBJ2-7, the V gene TRBV3-1; 13 nucleotides line up with TRBD2. J was trimmed by 0 bases and V by 2 bases; bases with no gene match: 4. This CDR3 has 17 residues. CDR1 and CDR2 (germline): LGHDT, YNNKEL (reference sequence). The CDR3 sequence is CASSQRGTSGNSYEQYF. The CDR3 nucleotides are TGTGCCAGCAGCCAAAGGGGGACTAGCGGGAACTCCTACGAGCAGTACTTC.

This clonotype was seen a handful of times. This chain uses TRBV6-2 or TRBV6-3 with TRBJ2-1, with D uncertain. Germline V gene lookup returns CDR1 MNHEY and CDR2 SVGEGT. CDR3 length equals 14 residues. V was cut by 6 bases and J by 1 base, with 10 bases left in between. The CDR3 spells CASSTLGSYNEQFF. The DNA for the CDR3 is TGTGCCAGCAGCACATTAGGGTCCTACAATGAGCAGTTCTTC.

V gene TRBV20-1 combines with J gene TRBJ2-2, with a possible D match to TRBD1 (5 bases). The V gene's germline CDR1 is DFQATT and CDR2 SNEGSKA (reference sequence). CDR3 size: 16 residues. V was trimmed by 0 bases and J by 2 bases, leaving 13 bases between them. This chain's CDR3 is CSARDDTQGNTGELFF. The CDR3 DNA is TGCAGTGCTAGAGACGACACTCAGGGTAACACCGGGGAGCTGTTTTTT.

This clonotype was seen a few times. The gene calls are TRBV15 and TRBJ2-1, with D tentatively TRBD2 (6 bases). The CDR3 loop spans 16 amino acids. The V gene's germline CDR1 is LNHNV and CDR2 YYDKDF (reference sequence). Trimming removed 0 bases at V and 10 bases at J, with 19 bases between. This CDR3 reads CATSRDGLTVGGEQFF. CDR3 coding DNA: TGTGCCACCAGCAGAGATGGCTTGACGGTCGGAGGGGAGCAGTTCTTC. Drawing the rest from reference TRBV15 and TRBJ2-1, the complete variable domain is DAMVIQNPRYQVTQFGKPVTLSCSQTLNHNVMYWYQQKSSQAPKLLFHYYDKDFNNEADTPDNFQSRRPNTSFCFLDIRSPGLGDTAMYLCATSRDGLTVGGEQFFGPGTRLTVL.

The chain carries TRBV7-2 and TRBJ2-7, with TRBD2 as a possible D gene (6 bases). The V and J ends lost 1 base and 7 bases respectively, with 11 bases between them. Germline loops: CDR1 SGHTA, CDR2 FQGNSA. The CDR3 is 13 amino acids. For the CDR3, the DNA is TGTGCCAGCAGCTTAGGGGTCGCGGGGGAGCAGTACTTC. It codes for CASSLGVAGEQYF.

This clonotype was picked up a small number of times. The chain links TRBV10-3 to TRBJ2-1; TRBD1 or TRBD2 may be the D gene (5 bases each). Trimming took off 6 bases at V and 7 bases at J, with 7 bases between the two ends. This CDR3 is 11 amino acids long. Germline-derived CDR1 and CDR2 are ENHRY and SYGVKD. The CDR3 nucleotides read TGTGCCATCAGGGGGGAAAATGAGCAGTTCTTC. Translation gives CAIRGENEQFF.

The count of this clonotype is one. The rearrangement joins TRBV28 to TRBJ1-5, with 8 positions matching TRBD1. The CDR3 runs 17 residues. The V gene end was trimmed by 5 bases and the J gene end by 3 bases; junction bases not matched to a gene: 12. Germline CDR1 is MDHEN and CDR2 is SYDVKM. CDR3 DNA: TGTGCCAGCAGTGCCCCGGACAGGGTGGTGTTCAATCAGCCCCAGCATTTT. This encodes CASSAPDRVVFNQPQHF.

This clonotype appeared a few times. J is TRBJ2-2 and V is TRBV29-1, with TRBD1 identical over 7 bases. V shed 0 bases, J shed 7 bases, and the junction held 17 bases outside the gene matches. The CDR3 is 18 amino acids. Germline CDR1 reads SQVTM; CDR2 reads ANQGSEA. Here the CDR3 reads CSVEDPRTGDLWGGELFF. The CDR3 coding sequence is TGCAGCGTTGAAGATCCTAGGACAGGCGACCTCTGGGGCGGGGAGCTGTTTTTT.

The chain combines TRBV5-1 with TRBJ2-2; D is unresolved. Trimming took off 3 bases at V and 0 bases at J, with 9 bases between the two ends. Germline V CDR1 and CDR2: SGHRS, YFSETQ. The CDR3 covers 15 residues. CDR3 coding DNA: TGCGCCAGCAGCTCCGACCCAACGAACACCGGGGAGCTGTTTTTT. Translating gives CASSSDPTNTGELFF.